These 20 T cell receptor beta chains share one sample of origin, sequenced in a study of T cell responses to AZD1222 COVID-19 vaccine. Assay: immunoSEQ multiplex PCR; the TCRdb copy retains only in-frame clones and omits some. The sample yields about 140,000 clones, roughly nine tenths seen once. Sequencing used peripheral blood, obtained on day 0 of AZD1222 vaccination. These receptors were collected from an adult in good health.

The chain joins TRBV6-4 to TRBJ1-4, with 8 bases that match TRBD1. This CDR3 contains 21 residues. Germline V CDR1 and CDR2: MRHNA, SNTAGT. With V trimmed by 2 bases and J by 3 bases, 20 bases remained unmatched. Written as DNA, the CDR3 is TGTGCCAGCAGTGACCAGGGGGCAGTGACTGTGGCCGTGCACCCTAATGAAAAACTGTTTTTT. This translates into CASSDQGAVTVAVHPNEKLFF.

The chain employs TRBV7-6 and TRBJ1-1; 8 nucleotides agree with TRBD1. The CDR3 consists of 15 residues. Per the germline V gene, CDR1 is SGHVS and CDR2 is FNYEAQ. Germline trimming cut 5 bases from V and 0 bases from J; bases unmatched to any gene: 5. The CDR3 spells CASSPTGGMNTEAFF. CDR3 DNA: TGTGCCAGCAGCCCTACAGGGGGGATGAACACTGAAGCTTTCTTT.

This clone was recorded only once. The rearrangement links TRBV3-1 (or the pseudogene TRBV3-2) to TRBJ2-5, with 7 positions matching TRBD1. There are 16 residues in the CDR3. Per germline, CDR1 LGHDT and CDR2 YNNKEL (reference sequence). The J segment lost 5 bases and the V segment lost 5 bases, leaving 14 bases of the junction unmatched. The CDR3 DNA follows: TGTGCCAGCAGCTACCTTGGACAGGTTGACGGGGAGACCCAGTACTTC. This translates into CASSYLGQVDGETQYF.

The chain recombines TRBV29-1 with TRBJ2-1; no definite D call. The ends were cut back, 2 bases at V and 1 base at J, with 0 bases in the middle. Germline V CDR1 and CDR2: SQVTM, ANQGSEA. CDR3 length equals 11 residues. The DNA of the CDR3 is TGCAGCGTTGAATCCTACAATGAGCAGTTCTTC. This gives the protein CSVESYNEQFF.

The gene calls are TRBV3-1 (or the pseudogene TRBV3-2) and TRBJ2-1; D might be TRBD1 or TRBD2, each matching 5 bases. The V and J ends lost 4 bases and 0 bases respectively, with 7 bases between them. The germline V gene has CDR1 LGHDT and CDR2 YNNKEL (reference sequence). This CDR3 has 14 residues. This CDR3 is CASSRGNSYNEQFF. The CDR3, as DNA: TGTGCCAGCAGCCGGGGGAACTCCTACAATGAGCAGTTCTTC.

The rearrangement uses TRBV19 and TRBJ2-7; 8 positions agree with TRBD1. The germline V gene has CDR1 LNHDA and CDR2 SQIVND (reference sequence). CDR3 length: 15 residues. The V and J ends lost 3 bases and 3 bases, in that order; junction bases with no gene match: 7. The CDR3 DNA sequence: TGTGCCAGTAGTATTAGGGACAGGCCTAACTACGAGCAGTACTTC. Its translation is CASSIRDRPNYEQYF.

This clone has only a few counts. In the same sample, other DNA sequences code for this CDR3. V and J are TRBV5-1 and TRBJ2-3, with a weak D call TRBD2 (5 bases). Trimming shortened V by 1 base and J by 0 bases, and 12 bases separated the two germline ends. The CDR3 has 16 amino acids. The germline CDR1 and CDR2 sequences are SGHRS and YFSETQ. CDR3 in DNA: TGCGCCAGCAGCTTGCCATCGGGATCAAGCACAGATACGCAGTATTTT. It encodes CASSLPSGSSTDTQYF.

This rearrangement joins TRBV7-9 to TRBJ2-5; 9 nucleotides agree with TRBD1. This CDR3 has 16 amino acids. J was trimmed by 2 bases and V by 3 bases; bases with no gene match: 7. CDR1 and CDR2 (germline): SEHNR, FQNEAQ (reference sequence). The CDR3 protein is CASSLGQGGPQETQYF. For the CDR3, the DNA is TGTGCCAGCAGCTTGGGACAGGGAGGCCCACAAGAGACCCAGTACTTC.

The V gene is TRBV27, the J gene TRBJ2-7; 13 bases match TRBD2. The CDR3 consists of 14 residues. The germline V gene encodes CDR1 MNHEY and CDR2 SMNVEV (reference sequence). After removal of 6 bases from V and 7 bases from J, the junction contained 6 bases not matched to a gene. CDR3 in amino acids: CASRGLAGSEEQYF. The DNA of the CDR3 is TGTGCCAGCAGGGGACTAGCGGGGTCGGAGGAGCAGTACTTC.

The chain uses TRBV5-6 and TRBJ2-1; D possibly corresponds to TRBD2 (7 bases). Per germline, CDR1 SGHDT and CDR2 YYEEEE. The V gene lost 3 bases and the J gene lost 11 bases, with 12 bases spanning the gap. CDR3 length: 12 residues. The CDR3 region has the DNA TGTGCCAGCAGCTGGGGAGGGACAAAGCAGTTCTTC. Its translation is CASSWGGTKQFF.

Note on this clone: The junction shows a germline mismatch at one end, possibly a read error. Other DNA sequences in this sample translate to the same CDR3. The V and J genes are TRBV4-1 and TRBJ1-6; 7 bases fit TRBD1. Germline values: CDR1 MGHRA, CDR2 YSYEKL. This CDR3 has 16 amino acids. The CDR3 DNA is TGCGCCAGTAGCCAAAACCCGGGACAGCCTAATTCACCCCTCCACTTT. The encoded protein is CASSQNPGQPNSPLHF.

The J gene is TRBJ2-1, the V gene TRBV11-2; D gene unclear. V was shortened by 5 bases and J by 0 bases, with 11 bases between the two germline ends. The CDR3 covers 15 residues. Per germline, CDR1 SGHAT and CDR2 FQNNGV. For the CDR3, the DNA is TGTGCCAGCAGCCGCGATCCCAGCTCCTACAATGAGCAGTTCTTC. Translation: CASSRDPSSYNEQFF.

The chain couples TRBV27 to TRBJ2-7; 9 bases match TRBD2. The V and J ends lost 0 bases and 2 bases, in that order; junction bases with no gene match: 2. The CDR3 is 15 residues long. Germline lookup yields CDR1 MNHEY and CDR2 SMNVEV (reference sequence). CDR3 region: CASSLSPSGTYEQYF. The CDR3 nucleotides are TGTGCCAGCAGTTTATCCCCTAGCGGGACCTACGAGCAGTACTTC.

The J gene is TRBJ1-6, the V gene TRBV28, with TRBD1 as a possible D gene (5 bases). The CDR3 has 15 amino acids. Trimming took off 5 bases at V and 10 bases at J, with 18 bases between the two ends. The germline gives CDR1 MDHEN, CDR2 SYDVKM. The CDR3 region is CASSLRQLGPSPLHF. The CDR3 nucleotides are TGTGCCAGCAGTCTTAGACAGCTTGGACCGTCACCCCTCCACTTT.

The rearrangement joins TRBV2 to TRBJ2-2, with unresolved D. CDR1 and CDR2 (germline): SNHLY, FYNNEI. The CDR3 has 12 amino acids. Trimming took off 4 bases at V and 5 bases at J, with 5 bases between the two ends. This CDR3 reads CASSVGTGELFF. The CDR3 bases are TGTGCCAGCAGTGTTGGGACCGGGGAGCTGTTTTTT.

V gene TRBV19 combines with J gene TRBJ2-6; 11 bases are a match to TRBD1. Germline CDR1 reads LNHDA; CDR2 reads SQIVND (reference sequence). With 4 bases clipped from V and 2 bases from J, the junction kept 13 bases outside the gene matches. The length of the CDR3 is 20 residues. This chain's CDR3 is CASSTRKPDRGLTGANVLTF. The CDR3 region has the DNA TGTGCCAGTAGTACCAGAAAACCGGACAGGGGGCTTACTGGGGCCAACGTCCTGACTTTC.

V is TRBV18 and J is TRBJ1-2; D is perhaps TRBD1 (6 bases). The CDR3 covers 13 residues. In germline, CDR1 is KGHSH, CDR2 LQKENI. Trimming stripped 3 bases from V and 7 bases from J, with 12 bases between. The CDR3 loop is CASSPAGARGYTF. The CDR3 DNA sequence: TGTGCCAGCTCACCGGCGGGGGCGCGTGGCTACACCTTC.

The V and J genes are TRBV7-5 and TRBJ1-5. TRBV7-5 is given as a pseudogene. The CDR3 is 13 amino acids. DNA of the CDR3: TGTGCCAGAAGCTTAGGGGGTAATCAGCCCCAGCATTTT. It yields the protein CARSLGGNQPQHF.

The chain has TRBV28 and TRBJ2-7; no clear D gene. Germline loops: CDR1 MDHEN, CDR2 SYDVKM. V lost 5 bases and J 4 bases, leaving 9 bases between the germline ends. This CDR3 is built from 12 residues. The CDR3 DNA reads TGTGCCAGCAGTCCCCACGGGTACGAGCAGTACTTC. It codes for CASSPHGYEQYF.

The chain has TRBV7-9 and TRBJ1-1, with a possible D match to TRBD1 (5 bases). The length of the CDR3 is 13 residues. Trimming cost V 5 bases and J 1 base, with 8 bases left between them. The germline V gene has CDR1 SEHNR and CDR2 FQNEAQ (reference sequence). The CDR3 DNA sequence: TGTGCCAGCAGCCTACAGGAGAACACTGAAGCTTTCTTT. It specifies CASSLQENTEAFF.